Sequencing of this TCR beta chain was carried out in a study of vaccination effects on CD4 cells after COVID-19 (dated by TCRdb to the early 2020s). With regard to the full study: Each participant got two doses of an mRNA SARS-CoV-2 vaccine, either BNT162b2 or mRNA-1273. Altogether, roughly 10 COVID-19 convalescent patients and a handful of SARS-CoV-2-naive healthy vaccine recipients made up the full study. In both COVID-19 convalescent patients and infection-naive vaccine recipients, the study compared SARS-CoV-2 spike-specific CD4+ TCR repertoires from before mRNA vaccination with those from after it. The Oncomine TCR Beta short-read assay on an Illumina iSeq 100 was used to sequence cultures from other donors in the study. On the study overall, not on this receptor specifically: The study was limited by a small number of convalescent patients, and early post-infection timepoints were lacking. In healthy vaccine recipients, vaccine-induced clones were almost all SARS-CoV-2 mono-reactive, with only 1 of 255 being cross-reactive with common cold coronaviruses. Marked clonal contraction was observed in both infection-induced and vaccine-induced clones at late post-vaccination timepoints, consistent with waning T cell responses.

Reading from cysteine to phenylalanine, the CDR3 counts 17 amino acids. The entry retains the CDR3 DNA only, 51 bases that are in frame from base 1. The germline V gene encodes CDR1 SGDLS and CDR2 YYNGEE. At the junction V is shortened by 2 bases and J by 0 bases; bases outside the gene matches: 4. To identify antigen-specific CD4+ T cell clonotypes by their expansion, the ViraFEST assay first stimulated PBMC with viral peptide pools and then applied TCR sequencing. After around ten days of culture, CD4+ T cells were isolated with the EasySep CD4+ T cell isolation kit. Negative nucleocapsid antibody results before and after vaccination confirmed that the healthy vaccine recipients had no prior SARS-CoV-2 infection. Some 2 million PBMC per well were cultured with 10 ug/ml peptides in IMDM containing around 5.3% human AB serum, approximately 10 IU/ml IL-2 and gentamicin. On days 3 and 7, half of the culture medium was replaced with fresh IL-2-containing medium. Unless otherwise noted, each peptide stimulation condition was cultured in triplicate wells. Using Ficoll-Paque Plus gradient centrifugation, PBMC were separated from whole blood and then either used fresh or cryopreserved at -140C. Overlapping peptide pools spanned the spike proteins of SARS-CoV-2 and the common cold coronaviruses HCoV-NL63, HCoV-OC43 and HCoV-229E. Genomic DNA was extracted from cultured CD4+ T cells with the QIAamp micro DNA kit.

The library was generated by the immunoSEQ multiplex PCR assay. DNA from the cultured, isolated CD4+ T cells was subjected to TCR beta CDR3 sequencing. The paper's data handling went like this. Non-productive TCR sequences were removed and reads were trimmed to the CDR3 region, keeping CDR3s of at least 7 amino acids. Antigen-specific clonotypes were identified using the MANAFEST web app by comparison of expansion in peptide wells against reference cultures. To count as positive, a clone had to show expansion at FDR<0.05 compared with the reference and with all other wells, an odds ratio above 5, and a frequency above 0.1% in two replicate wells. A clonotype was called cross-reactive if it was significantly expanded both in SARS-CoV-2 spike wells and in at least one common cold coronavirus spike condition. Levenshtein distance calculated with the stringdist R package was used to assess CDR3 similarity, and unrooted trees were constructed with ape in R 3.6.1. This is the immuneACCESS table as TCRdb keeps it, with only in-frame sequences that have V and J called. A part of the clones is gone; compared with another copy, unresolved V genes explain less than half, and the rest is unexplained. The V and J calls and clone size are taken from that table; D and trimming were inferred from the DNA. The sample table shows under 45,000 clones, and roughly 70% are seen once. The ten largest make up roughly 24% of the sample.

This clone turned up a few times. There is no known antigen for this receptor. It has no much larger one-base neighbor in the sample; base qualities were not kept. This TCR derives from a human donor who received a COVID-19 vaccine. The chain is made from TRBV9 and TRBJ2-5, with 13 central nucleotides matching TRBD2. The input for sequencing was CD4+ T cells from PBMCs cultured with HCoV-OC43 spike peptides, taken before COVID-19 vaccination. This sample's cell subset or site label indicates: HCoV-OC43 spike overlapping peptide pool stimulation. The CDR3 reads CASSVGLAGDYQETQYF. The DNA reads as follows: TGTGCCAGCAGCGTCGGACTAGCGGGGGACTACCAAGAGACCCAGTACTTC. The CDR3, completed at both ends by the reference TRBV9 and TRBJ2-5 genes, gives the full variable domain DSGVTQTPKHLITATGQRVTLRCSPRSGDLSVYWYQQSLDQGLQFLIQYYNGEERAKGNILERFSAQQFPDLHSELNLSSLELGDSALYFCASSVGLAGDYQETQYFGPGTRLLVL.